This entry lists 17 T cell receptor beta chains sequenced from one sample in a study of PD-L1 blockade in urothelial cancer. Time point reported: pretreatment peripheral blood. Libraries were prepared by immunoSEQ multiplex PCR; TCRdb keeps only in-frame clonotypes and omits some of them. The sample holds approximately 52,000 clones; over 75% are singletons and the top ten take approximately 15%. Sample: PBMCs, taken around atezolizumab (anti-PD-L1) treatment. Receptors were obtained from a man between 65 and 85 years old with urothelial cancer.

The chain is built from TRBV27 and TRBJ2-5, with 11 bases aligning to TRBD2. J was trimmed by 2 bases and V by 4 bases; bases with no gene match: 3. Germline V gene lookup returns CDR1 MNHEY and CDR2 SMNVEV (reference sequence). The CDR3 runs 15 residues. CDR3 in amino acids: CASSSRLAGQETQYF. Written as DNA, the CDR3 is TGTGCCAGCAGTTCGCGACTAGCGGGACAAGAGACCCAGTACTTC.

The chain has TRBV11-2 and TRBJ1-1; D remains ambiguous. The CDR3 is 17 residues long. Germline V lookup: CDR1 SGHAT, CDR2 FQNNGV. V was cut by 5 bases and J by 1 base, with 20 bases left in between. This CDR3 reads CASSHYGTGYGNTEAFF. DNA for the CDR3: TGTGCCAGCAGCCATTATGGTACGGGGTACGGGAACACTGAAGCTTTCTTT. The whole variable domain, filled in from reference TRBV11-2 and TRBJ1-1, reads EAGVAQSPRYKIIEKRQSVAFWCNPISGHATLYWYQQILGQGPKLLIQFQNNGVVDDSQLPKDRFSAERLKGVDSTLKIQPAKLEDSAVYLCASSHYGTGYGNTEAFFGQGTRLTVV.

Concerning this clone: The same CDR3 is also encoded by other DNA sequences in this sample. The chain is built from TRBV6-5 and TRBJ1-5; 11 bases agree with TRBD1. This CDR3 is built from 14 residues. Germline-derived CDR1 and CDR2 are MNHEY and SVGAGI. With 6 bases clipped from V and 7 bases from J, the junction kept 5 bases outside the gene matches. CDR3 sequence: CASRGQGAGQPQHF. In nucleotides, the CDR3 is TGTGCCAGCAGAGGACAGGGGGCCGGGCAGCCCCAGCATTTT.

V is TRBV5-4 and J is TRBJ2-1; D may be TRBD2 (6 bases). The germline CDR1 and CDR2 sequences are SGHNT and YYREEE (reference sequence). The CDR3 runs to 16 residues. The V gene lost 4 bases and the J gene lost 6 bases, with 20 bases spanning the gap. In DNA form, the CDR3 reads TGTGCCAGCAGCCCACCTAGCGTTGGGCCCCCCAATGAGCAGTTCTTC. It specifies CASSPPSVGPPNEQFF.

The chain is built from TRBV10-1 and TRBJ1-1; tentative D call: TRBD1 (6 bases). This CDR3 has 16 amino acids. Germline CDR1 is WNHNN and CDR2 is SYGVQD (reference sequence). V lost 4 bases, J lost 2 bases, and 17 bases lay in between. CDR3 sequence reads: CASSGTGRVGNTEAFF. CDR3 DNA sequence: TGCGCCAGCAGTGGAACAGGGCGCGTAGGAAACACTGAAGCTTTCTTT.

For the CDR3, the DNA is TGTGCCTGGAGACCCCTATCTTCCTACGAGCAGTACTTC. Translation gives CAWRPLSSYEQYF. This rearrangement joins TRBV30 to TRBJ2-7; unclear D gene. V lost 3 bases to trimming and J lost 1 base, with 10 bases between them. Germline V gene lookup returns CDR1 GTSNPN and CDR2 SVGIG (reference sequence). The CDR3 has 13 residues. Variable domain in full (rest from reference TRBV30 and TRBJ2-7): SQTIHQWPATLVQPVGSPLSLECTVEGTSNPNLYWYRQAAGRGLQLLFYSVGIGQISSEVPQNLSASRPQDRQFILSSKKLLLSDSGFYLCAWRPLSSYEQYFGPGTRLTVT.

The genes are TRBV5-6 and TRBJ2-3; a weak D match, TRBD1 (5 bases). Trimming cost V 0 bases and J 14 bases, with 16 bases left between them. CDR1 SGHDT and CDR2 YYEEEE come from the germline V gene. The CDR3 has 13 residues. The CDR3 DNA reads TGTGCCAGCAGCTTGGGCGGACACAGATACGCGTATTTT. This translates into CASSLGGHRYAYF.

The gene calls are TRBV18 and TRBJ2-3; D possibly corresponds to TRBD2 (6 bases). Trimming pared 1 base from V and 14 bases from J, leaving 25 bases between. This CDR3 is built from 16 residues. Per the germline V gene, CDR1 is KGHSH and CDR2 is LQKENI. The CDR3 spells CASSPRRAGLHRYAYF. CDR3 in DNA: TGTGCCAGCTCACCACGGAGGGCGGGGTTACACAGATACGCGTATTTT. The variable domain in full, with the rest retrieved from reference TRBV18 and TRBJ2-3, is NAGVMQNPRHLVRRRGQEARLRCSPMKGHSHVYWYRQLPEEGLKFMVYLQKENIIDESGMPKERFSAEFPKEGPSILRIQQVVRGDSAAYFCASSPRRAGLHRYAYFGPGTRLTVL.

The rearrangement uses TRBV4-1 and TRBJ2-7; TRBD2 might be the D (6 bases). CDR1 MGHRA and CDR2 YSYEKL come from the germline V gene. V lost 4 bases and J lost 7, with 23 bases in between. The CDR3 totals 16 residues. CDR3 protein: CASSPSRDSSRREQYF. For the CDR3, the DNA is TGCGCCAGCAGCCCGTCTAGGGACTCCAGCCGTAGGGAGCAGTACTTC.

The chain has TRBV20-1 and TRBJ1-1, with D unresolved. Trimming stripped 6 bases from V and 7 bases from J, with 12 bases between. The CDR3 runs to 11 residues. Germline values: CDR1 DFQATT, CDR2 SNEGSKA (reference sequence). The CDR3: CSAGGQIEAFF. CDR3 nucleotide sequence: TGCAGTGCCGGCGGGCAGATTGAAGCTTTCTTT.

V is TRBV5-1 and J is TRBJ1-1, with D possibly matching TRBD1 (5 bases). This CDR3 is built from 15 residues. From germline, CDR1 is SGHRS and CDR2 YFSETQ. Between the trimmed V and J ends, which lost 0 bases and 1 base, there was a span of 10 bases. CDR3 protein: CASSLAQGGNTEAFF. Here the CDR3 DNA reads TGCGCCAGCAGCTTGGCCCAGGGCGGGAACACTGAAGCTTTCTTT.

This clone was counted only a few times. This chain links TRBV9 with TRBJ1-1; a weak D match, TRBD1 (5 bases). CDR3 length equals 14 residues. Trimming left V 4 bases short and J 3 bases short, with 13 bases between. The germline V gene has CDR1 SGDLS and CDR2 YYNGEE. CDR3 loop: CASSFRGGDTEAFF. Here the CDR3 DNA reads TGTGCCAGCAGCTTCCGCGGAGGGGACACTGAAGCTTTCTTT.

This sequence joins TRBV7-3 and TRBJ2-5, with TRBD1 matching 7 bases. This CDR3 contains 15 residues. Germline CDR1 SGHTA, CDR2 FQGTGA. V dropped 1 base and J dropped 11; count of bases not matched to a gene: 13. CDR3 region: CASSLKGAGLGSQYF. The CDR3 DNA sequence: TGTGCCAGCAGCTTAAAGGGGGCAGGGCTGGGTTCGCAGTACTTC.

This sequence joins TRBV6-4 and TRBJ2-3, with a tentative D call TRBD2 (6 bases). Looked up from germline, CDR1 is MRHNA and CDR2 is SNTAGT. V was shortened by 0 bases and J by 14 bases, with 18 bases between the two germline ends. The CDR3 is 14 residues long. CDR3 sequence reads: CASSDSTSSRYAYF. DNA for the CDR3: TGTGCCAGCAGTGACTCGACTAGTTCCAGATACGCGTATTTT.

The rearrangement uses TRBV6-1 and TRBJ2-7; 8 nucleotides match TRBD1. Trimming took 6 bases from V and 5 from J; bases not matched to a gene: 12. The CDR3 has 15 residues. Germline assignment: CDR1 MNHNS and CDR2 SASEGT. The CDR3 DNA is TGTGCCAGCAGGAGTAGCCAGGGGGCTAGGGACGAGCAGTACTTC. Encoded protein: CASRSSQGARDEQYF.

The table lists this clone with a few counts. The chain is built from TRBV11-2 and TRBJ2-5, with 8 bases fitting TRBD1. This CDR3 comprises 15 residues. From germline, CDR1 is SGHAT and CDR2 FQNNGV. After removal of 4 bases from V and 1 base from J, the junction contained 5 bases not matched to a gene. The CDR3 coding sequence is TGTGCCAGCAGCTCCGGGACAGGAGTCCAAGAGACCCAGTACTTC. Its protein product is CASSSGTGVQETQYF.

The CDR3: CASSYLRSTNEKLFF. CDR3 bases: TGTGCCAGCAGCTACCTCAGGTCAACTAATGAAAAACTGTTTTTT. The chain links TRBV7-9 to TRBJ1-4; no firm D call. Trimming took 4 bases from V and 0 from J, leaving 9 bases between them. Germline V gene sequence: CDR1 SEHNR, CDR2 FQNEAQ (reference sequence). There are 15 residues in the CDR3.